Listed below are T cell receptor beta chains from one sample, sequenced in a study of blood T cell repertoires in COVID-19. Sequencing was performed with immunoSEQ multiplex PCR; in TCRdb, only in-frame clones are kept and a portion is missing. The sample lists approximately 100,000 clones; more than 85% were seen once. Material for sequencing was peripheral blood. The receptors shown here come from a human donor with acute or convalescent COVID-19. The donor label of this sample is uncertain. Each CDR3 is given with its conserved first and last residue. A D gene is named only where the DNA matches it firmly. Rows give clone size only sometimes, using once, few, many, or a class for an expanded clone.

size,D,V,length,J,DNA,CDR3
NA,TRBD1,TRBV27,13,TRBJ1-2,TGTGCCAGCAGTTTAGGACAGGGAAGGGGCTACACCTTC,CASSLGQGRGYTF
NA,NA,TRBV10-3,16,TRBJ1-2,TGTGCCATCAGTGAGTCGCCGGGAACAGGGTCGTATGGCTACACCTTC,CAISESPGTGSYGYTF
NA,NA,TRBV7-2,14,TRBJ2-7,TGTGCCAGCAGCTTAGCAGGACACTCCTACGAGCAGTACTTC,CASSLAGHSYEQYF
NA,NA,TRBV19,16,TRBJ1-4,TGTGCCAGTAGAACCGGAACAGGGAAACTTAATGAAAAACTGTTTTTT,CASRTGTGKLNEKLFF
NA,TRBD1,TRBV6-2/TRBV6-3,15,TRBJ1-6,TGTGCCAGCAGTTACTTCCGGGACAGGGTTTCACCCCTCCACTTT,CASSYFRDRVSPLHF
NA,TRBD1,TRBV11-2,17,TRBJ1-3,TGTGCCAGCAGCTGGAGGAGACAGGGGCTTTCTGGAAACACCATATATTTT,CASSWRRQGLSGNTIYF
once,TRBD2,TRBV3-1/TRBV3-2,14,TRBJ2-5,TGTGCCAGCAGCCGAGGGACTACACAAGAGACCCAGTACTTC,CASSRGTTQETQYF
NA,TRBD1,TRBV9,16,TRBJ2-2,TGTGCCAGCAGCGTAGGAGGACAGGGGGTAACCGGGGAGCTGTTTTTT,CASSVGGQGVTGELFF
NA,NA,TRBV3-1/TRBV3-2,11,TRBJ1-1,TGTGCCAGCAGGCGAGGTACTGAAGCTTTCTTT,CASRRGTEAFF
NA,TRBD1,TRBV6-5,15,TRBJ1-1,TGTGCCAGCAGATTAAAGACAGGGGGCGTCACTGAAGCTTTCTTT,CASRLKTGGVTEAFF
NA,TRBD1,TRBV6-1,15,TRBJ1-3,TGTGCCAGCTGGGCCCAGGGGGTAGGAGGAAACACCATATATTTT,CASWAQGVGGNTIYF
NA,TRBD1,TRBV3-1/TRBV3-2,15,TRBJ1-5,TGTGCCAGCAGCCCCCGGTCAACAGGGGTTCAGCCCCAGCATTTT,CASSPRSTGVQPQHF
NA,NA,TRBV3-1/TRBV3-2,14,TRBJ1-3,TGTGCCAGCAGCCAAGGAGCGGATGGAAACACCATATATTTT,CASSQGADGNTIYF
once,NA,TRBV7-2,14,TRBJ2-7,TGTGCCAGCAGCTTATCCAGGGATACCTACGAGCAGTACTTC,CASSLSRDTYEQYF
NA,NA,TRBV4-3,20,TRBJ2-3,TGCGCCAGCAGCCAAGAACTAGCCCGGGCCTACCCCACTAGCACAGATACGCAGTATTTT,CASSQELARAYPTSTDTQYF
NA,NA,TRBV13,10,TRBJ2-3,TGTGCCAGCCTCGGGGATACGCAGTATTTT,CASLGDTQYF
NA,TRBD1,TRBV9,19,TRBJ2-1,TGTGCCAGCAGCGTGAGCGGGACAGGGGGGCGTACCTCCTACAATGAGCAGTTCTTC,CASSVSGTGGRTSYNEQFF